The entry that follows covers one TCR beta chain sequence. No cognate antigen has been identified for it. No base-level quality is on record; no much larger clone is a single base apart. The data belong to a study of cytomegalovirus exposure and HLA in healthy donors listed by TCRdb under 2017. In the study overall: According to an earlier analysis of several hundred of the donors, some 180 million T cells yielded 117 million unique TCR beta sequences and 276 Gb of sequence data. High-throughput TCR immunosequencing, statistical association of individual TCRs with disease status, and machine learning were combined to predict cytomegalovirus infection status. Every discovery cohort repertoire had been produced on one sequencing platform. In an earlier analysis of roughly 580 of the donors, high-throughput TCR beta sequencing was used to judge whether each TCR beta V gene segment behaved as functional or pseudogenic. Donor age, sex, ethnicity and CMV serostatus were compiled alongside the repertoire data. Typing coverage differed by locus: A, B, C, DRB1 and DQB1 were typed in roughly 620-630 donors, DQA1 in approximately 520, DPA1 in some 600, and DPB1 in 400 to 490. Of the roughly 400 genotyped donors, 70% to 90% were placed in the genetic ancestry cluster associated with self-reported Caucasian donors. The later analysis used no new phenotypic data to find candidate immune exposures, relying instead on TCR beta sequences and their occurrence across donors. The T cell repertoires of around 730 subjects were profiled by immunosequencing and related to cytomegalovirus serostatus. In a later genetic analysis, genome-wide SNP genotypes for 398 of the 666 donors were used, and that subset was treated as a discovery cohort. A handful of DR-DQ haplotypes were handled as single units for association and clustering because linkage in the cohort was strong. Both class I and class II loci were covered by HLA typing, at four-digit resolution. In addition to the first cohort of 650 to 800 subjects, a separate validation cohort of under 150 different subjects was used. Among 398 genotyped donors of the cohort, an average of around 240,000 unique TCR beta nucleotide sequences was sequenced per donor, of which approximately 19% were non-productive. In a later analysis, previously published TCR beta repertoires from hundreds of donors were re-analyzed and high-resolution HLA genotyping was added so that TCR occurrence patterns could be studied. The aim of the study was to test whether cataloging public T cell receptors could identify signatures of past pathogen exposure. Approximately 310 gigabases of sequencing data and 75 million to 85 million unique TCR sequences made up an early release that covered some 640 HLA-typed donors. The study at large found these results: Some IMGT-functional V segments, including TRBV6-2 and TRBV6-3, could not be told apart with the 87-base-pair reads, so those segments were excluded. The presence/absence analyses assumed that sequencing depth was roughly uniform across donors, and that assumption may not be true. A group of highly shared sequence variants was considered likely to be a technical artifact of the sequencing pipeline. Because some donors lacked HLA typing at each locus, the association tests relied only on the typed subset. The authors suggested that the approach could potentially be extended to other disease states and immunological phenotypes. The study gave a list of about 150 TCR beta chains associated with cytomegalovirus. A further reported finding was that TCR beta sequences accurately predicted the HLA-A and HLA-B alleles for most subjects in the first cohort. Because counts were too low, roughly 16 rarely observed V segments, including chromosome 9 orphons, were excluded from the earlier analysis of 587 of the donors. A later genetic analysis reported fewer N-insertions in productive TCRs among donors in an Asian-associated ancestry cluster than the roughly 670-donor mean. A later analysis found that TCR association rates varied across HLA loci, with DRB1 alleles showing the most associated TCRs and HLA-C alleles the fewest. Compared with equally common non-associated chains, HLA-associated TCR beta chains in a later analysis were more clonally expanded and had lower generation probabilities. In a later genetic analysis, a missense DCLRE1C variant was associated with V-gene and J-gene trimming of TCR beta chains, and the association was replicated in an independent cohort. In an earlier analysis of some 540 of the donors, most TCR beta V segments appeared in productive rearrangements about 87% or about 30% of the time, broadly matching IMGT annotations. Specific HLA alleles were associated with 15,000 to 20,000 TCR beta sequences at a false discovery rate of 0.05 in a later analysis. In both the original and validation cohorts, the classifier was reported to diagnose cytomegalovirus status with high specificity and sensitivity. Three of the identified cytomegalovirus-associated TCR beta chains were confirmed in vitro to be specific for cytomegalovirus antigens. CMV serostatus was the only immune exposure information available for the cohort. While some public TCRs were present in many individuals, most TCR sequences turned up only very rarely across donors. In a later analysis, most CMV-associated TCR beta chains were found to appear HLA-restricted, with HLA associations seemingly driven largely by CMV exposure. Linkage disequilibrium might explain the correlated functional status among segregating V segments, but an unknown experimental factor could not be excluded. When HLA alleles, especially DR and DQ, strongly co-occurred, TCR associations were difficult to assign to individual alleles. A later analysis reported that several top co-occurrence clusters appeared linked to parvovirus B19, influenza, CMV and Epstein-Barr virus. The cohort was sequenced for TCR beta chains only, and without alpha or paired-chain data the features that could be detected were limited.

The CDR3 spans 16 residues, from the cysteine through the phenylalanine. CDR3 DNA only is kept here, 48 bases in frame from base 1. The CDR1 and CDR2 encoded by the germline V gene are LGHNA and YSLEER. The junction shows trimming of 4 bases on V and 3 bases on J, and the gene matches do not reach 6 bases of it. Library prep was done by the immunoSEQ multiplex PCR assay. For the multiplex PCR, a mixture combining 60 forward primers for TCR Vbeta segments and 13 reverse primers for TCR Jbeta segments was used. The CDR3 region of rearranged TCR beta genes was amplified from genomic DNA by a multiplex PCR assay. The Illumina HiSeq System was used to sequence the amplified TCR beta libraries as 87-base-pair reads. Turning to the authors' computational methods: A later analysis tallied 75 million to 85 million unique TCR beta chains across the approximately 670 repertoires, and about 10 million of those chains were shared by two or more donors. A nearest-neighbor algorithm error-corrected the raw reads and collapsed the reads into unique sequences, merging closely related sequences to remove PCR and sequencing errors. To assign V, D and J gene segments, CDR3 sequences were aligned to IMGT reference sequences. For a sequence to be retained, a match of at least six nucleotides to both a V gene segment and a J gene segment was required. A rearrangement was called productive if the CDR3 had no stop codons and remained in frame with V and J, and every other rearrangement was called non-productive. CDR3 was defined according to IMGT convention as the region running from the second conserved V-encoded cysteine to the conserved J-encoded phenylalanine. Sequences without an unambiguous match to a single V gene segment were excluded from the earlier analysis of 587 of the donors. In an earlier analysis of approximately 560 of the donors, a V segment was called functional when productive rearrangements were above 56.7%, and segregating when the standard deviation between donors exceeded 5%. A statistical classification framework was developed to diagnose cytomegalovirus status using the catalog of TCR beta chain sequences. A later analysis assigned V and J genes by comparing TCR nucleotide sequences with IMGT/GENE-DB human TR gene sequences. A later analysis assigned CDR3 sequences and most-parsimonious VDJ recombination scenarios with the TCRdist pipeline. In a later analysis, each TCR beta chain was defined by its CDR3 amino acid sequence together with its V-gene family, and reads without a unique V-gene family were excluded. As a way to deal with suspected cross-contamination and a sequencing artifact, a later analysis dropped under 600 nucleotide sequences that were highly shared and had low generation probability. In a later analysis, a clonal expansion index was calculated for each public chain from normalized within-repertoire ranks of inferred template counts. In a later analysis, generation probabilities were computed with a VDJ recombination model fitted to out-of-frame rearrangements, and the resulting probabilities were checked against IGoR. A later analysis scored TCR-TCR, TCR-HLA and TCR-CMV co-occurrence with hypergeometric tests, applying a repertoire-size bias correction to TCR pairs. A later analysis estimated false discovery rates by permuting HLA or CMV assignments 20 times. A later analysis grouped co-occurring TCRs with DBSCAN, adding TCRdist sequence similarity when clustering within HLA-allele-positive subsets. Repertoires with fewer than 30,000 or more than 120,000 public chains, plus five repertoires with anomalous nucleotide sharing, were excluded from co-occurrence clustering. TCRdb limited this immuneACCESS table to in-frame rearrangements with V and J called. A share of clones is missing; checked studies link under half to unresolved V genes, and the rest is unexplained. The V and J calls and clone size are taken from that table; D and trimming were inferred from the DNA. The sample has more than 100,000 clones on record, approximately 15% of them singletons. The ten largest account for 1.9% of the sample.

The cohort comprised 670 or so healthy bone marrow donors. All cohort members were sampled while nominally healthy, although unrecorded immune exposures were likely present. The donor tested CMV seronegative and was one of the 352 seronegative cohort members. Each donor provided a peripheral blood sample, and peripheral blood mononuclear cells were used for TCR beta sequencing. Genomic DNA was extracted from the blood cell samples with the Qiagen DNeasy Blood Extraction Kit. The sequence was collected from a woman younger than 35 in good health and CMV-seronegative. Material: PBMCs. The chain joins TRBV4-3 to TRBJ1-5; 10 bases in the junction line up with TRBD1. The CDR3 corresponds to CASSPHGTGDNQPQHF. The DNA sequence is given as TGCGCCAGCAGCCCTCACGGGACAGGGGACAATCAGCCCCAGCATTTT.